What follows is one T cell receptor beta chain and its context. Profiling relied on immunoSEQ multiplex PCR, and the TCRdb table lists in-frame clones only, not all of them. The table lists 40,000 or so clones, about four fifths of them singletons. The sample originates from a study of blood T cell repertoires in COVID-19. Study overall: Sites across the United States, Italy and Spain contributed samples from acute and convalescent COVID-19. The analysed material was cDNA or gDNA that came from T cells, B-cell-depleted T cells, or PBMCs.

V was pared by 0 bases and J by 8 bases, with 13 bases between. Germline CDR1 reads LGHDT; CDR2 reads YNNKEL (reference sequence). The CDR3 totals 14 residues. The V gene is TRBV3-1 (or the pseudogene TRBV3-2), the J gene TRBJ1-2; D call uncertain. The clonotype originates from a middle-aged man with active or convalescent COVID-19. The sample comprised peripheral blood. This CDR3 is CASSQDPGYRGYTF. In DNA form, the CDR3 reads TGTGCCAGCAGCCAAGATCCCGGGTATCGGGGCTACACCTTC.